The TCR beta chain under discussion was sequenced for a study of CD8+ T cells in alopecia areata. CDR1 and CDR2 (germline): SGDLS, YYNGEE. The CDR3 sequence is 14 residues long. Trimming left V 0 bases short and J 6 bases short, with 12 bases between. Treatment specified: oral pan-JAK inhibitor, 5-10 mg twice daily. RNA was extracted and reverse transcribed into cDNA as the sequencing template. Data came from immunoSEQ multiplex PCR; TCRdb stores just in-frame clones and leaves some out. The repertoire has some 190,000 clones, approximately 50% of them found once; the top ten carry over 9%. To note about this clone: Its cognate antigen is unknown.

Broader study findings: Scalp and blood retained many expanded lesional clones during tofacitinib.

The chain combines TRBV9 with TRBJ1-2; the D is unclear. The specimen comprised CD8+ T cells sorted from blood, sampled around week 54, from a patient treated with tofacitinib. This receptor was identified in a human donor with alopecia areata. The CDR3 protein is CASSVDDNSHGYTF. CDR3 nucleotides: TGTGCCAGCAGCGTAGACGACAACTCACATGGCTACACCTTC.